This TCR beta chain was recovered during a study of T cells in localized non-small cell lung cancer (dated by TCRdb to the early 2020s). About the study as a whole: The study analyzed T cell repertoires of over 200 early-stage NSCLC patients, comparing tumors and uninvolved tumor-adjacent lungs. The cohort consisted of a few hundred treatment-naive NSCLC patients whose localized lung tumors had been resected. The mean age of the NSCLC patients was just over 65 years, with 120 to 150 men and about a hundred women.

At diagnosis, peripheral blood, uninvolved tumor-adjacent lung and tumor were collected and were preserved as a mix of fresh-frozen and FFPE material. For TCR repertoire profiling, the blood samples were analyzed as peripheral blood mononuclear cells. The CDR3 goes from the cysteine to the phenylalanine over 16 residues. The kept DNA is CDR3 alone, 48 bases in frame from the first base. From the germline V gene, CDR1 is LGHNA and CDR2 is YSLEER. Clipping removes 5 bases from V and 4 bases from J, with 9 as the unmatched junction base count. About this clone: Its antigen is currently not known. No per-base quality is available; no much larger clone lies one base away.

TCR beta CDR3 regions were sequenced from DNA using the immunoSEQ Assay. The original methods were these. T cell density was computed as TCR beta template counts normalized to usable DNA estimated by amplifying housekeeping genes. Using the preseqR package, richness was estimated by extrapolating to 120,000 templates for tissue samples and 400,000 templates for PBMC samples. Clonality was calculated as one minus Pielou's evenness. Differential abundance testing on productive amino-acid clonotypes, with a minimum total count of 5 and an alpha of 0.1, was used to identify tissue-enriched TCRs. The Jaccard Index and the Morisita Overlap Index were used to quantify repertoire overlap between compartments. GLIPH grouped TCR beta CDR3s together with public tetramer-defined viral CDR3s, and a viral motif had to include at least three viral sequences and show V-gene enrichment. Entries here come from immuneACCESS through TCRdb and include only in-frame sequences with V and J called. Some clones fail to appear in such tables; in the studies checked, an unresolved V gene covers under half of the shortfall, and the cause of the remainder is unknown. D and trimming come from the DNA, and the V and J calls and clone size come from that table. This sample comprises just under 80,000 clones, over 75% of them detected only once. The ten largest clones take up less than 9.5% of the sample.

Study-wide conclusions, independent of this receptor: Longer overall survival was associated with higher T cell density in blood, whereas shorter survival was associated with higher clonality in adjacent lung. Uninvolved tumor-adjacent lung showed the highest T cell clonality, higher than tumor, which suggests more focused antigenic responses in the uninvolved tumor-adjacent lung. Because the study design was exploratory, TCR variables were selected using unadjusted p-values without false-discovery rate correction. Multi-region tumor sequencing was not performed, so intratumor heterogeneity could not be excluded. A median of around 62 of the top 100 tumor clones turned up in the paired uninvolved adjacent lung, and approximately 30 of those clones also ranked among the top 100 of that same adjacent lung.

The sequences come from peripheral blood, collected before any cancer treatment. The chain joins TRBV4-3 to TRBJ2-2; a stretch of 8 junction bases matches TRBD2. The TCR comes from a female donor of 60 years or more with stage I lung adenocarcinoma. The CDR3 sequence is CASSARGGAVTGELFF. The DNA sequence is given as TGCGCCAGCAGCGCCCGGGGGGGCGCGGTCACCGGGGAGCTGTTTTTT.